This T cell receptor (beta chain) is from a study of CD8 T cells in Susac syndrome. The study's findings and limits: As acknowledged by the study, its TCR sequencing and HLA analysis included a relatively small number of individuals.

V gave up 8 bases and J gave up 0 bases, with 10 bases separating them. From germline, CDR1 is SQVTM and CDR2 ANQGSEA. CDR3 length equals 12 residues. Random hexamers were used to reverse transcribe 0.5 to 1 ug of RNA. TCRdb fed the immunoSEQ multiplex PCR reads into MiXCR, producing one record per CDR3 protein. The sample yields roughly 190,000 distinct CDR3 sequences, about 95% seen once. About this clonotype: Its antigen is not known.

FACS was used to enrich TEMRA cells, whereas the CD8+ and CD4+ T cells were obtained by negative isolation. The chain recombines TRBV29-1 with TRBJ1-1; possibly TRBD1 for D (6 bases). The sequencing input was CD4+ T cells from PBMCs. The source of this sequence is a human donor in good health. The CDR3 DNA reads TGCAGCACCGGACAGCTGAACACTGAAGCTTTCTTT. Translating gives CSTGQLNTEAFF. The variable domain in full, with the rest retrieved from reference TRBV29-1 and TRBJ1-1, is SAVISQKPSRDICQRGTSLTIQCQVDSQVTMMFWYRQQPGQSLTLIATANQGSEATYESGFVIDKFPISRPNLTFSTLTVSNMSPEDSSIYLCSTGQLNTEAFFGQGTRLTVV.